These 10 T cell receptor beta chains share one sample of origin, sequenced in a study of CD8 T cells in ankylosing spondylitis. No cognate antigen is known for these TCRs. TCRdb recomputed calls from the 5' RACE reads with MiXCR, one row per CDR3 protein. The sample holds over 700,000 distinct CDR3 sequences; over 15% are singletons and the top ten take under 20%. Broader study findings: Made up of under 10 highly homologous variants, a TCR beta motif appeared characteristic of ankylosing spondylitis blood.

Specimen: blood, either unsorted or a sorted T cell fraction (not recorded which). The receptors were gathered from a male donor with ankylosing spondylitis.

This chain joins TRBV4-3 and TRBJ2-6; no reliable D call. The CDR3 has 17 amino acids. Between the trimmed V and J ends, which lost 3 bases and 4 bases, there was a span of 16 bases. The germline CDR1 and CDR2 sequences are LGHNA and YSLEER. Here the CDR3 reads CASSHQAAALGANVLTF. The DNA of the CDR3 is TGCGCCAGCAGCCATCAGGCTGCTGCCCTGGGGGCCAACGTCCTGACTTTC.

The rearrangement uses TRBV9 and TRBJ1-2; 12 nucleotides align to TRBD1. V trimming: 3 bases; J trimming: 7 bases; junction bases outside the gene matches: 10. The CDR3 runs to 16 residues. Germline V gives CDR1 SGDLS, CDR2 YYNGEE. CDR3 region: CASSEGQGALGLGYTF. The DNA for the CDR3 is TGTGCCAGCAGCGAGGGACAGGGGGCGCTTGGTCTTGGCTACACCTTC.

The J gene is TRBJ1-1, the V gene TRBV10-3; no definite D call. V was clipped by 10 bases and J by 4 bases, with 19 bases between them. The length of the CDR3 is 14 residues. The germline gives CDR1 ENHRY, CDR2 SYGVKD. In DNA form, the CDR3 reads TGTGCCAGTGAGGACCCTGCGGGAATCACTGAAGCTTTCTTT. This gives the protein CASEDPAGITEAFF.

The V and J genes are TRBV5-1 and TRBJ2-2; 10 bases agree with TRBD1. With V trimmed by 0 bases and J by 2 bases, 7 bases remained unmatched. CDR3 length: 18 amino acids. The germline gives CDR1 SGHRS, CDR2 YFSETQ. The CDR3 DNA reads TGCGCCAGCAGCTTGGCCGCCGGACAGGGGGAAAACACCGGGGAGCTGTTTTTT. Its protein is CASSLAAGQGENTGELFF.

The chain links TRBV5-1 to TRBJ2-2; the D gene is possibly TRBD1 (6 bases). Between the trimmed V and J ends, which lost 3 bases and 3 bases, there was a span of 15 bases. This CDR3 has 16 amino acids. CDR1 and CDR2 from the germline V gene are SGHRS and YFSETQ. This CDR3 is CASSSIQGGDTGELFF. CDR3 coding DNA: TGCGCCAGCAGCTCCATACAGGGCGGCGACACCGGGGAGCTGTTTTTT.

This clonotype was picked up many times. This sequence joins TRBV2 and TRBJ2-7; the D is unclear. V was cut by 2 bases and J by 3 bases, with 8 bases left in between. This CDR3 is built from 13 residues. Germline values: CDR1 SNHLY, CDR2 FYNNEI. The CDR3, as DNA: TGTGCCAGCAGTGAAACCACGTACTACGAGCAGTACTTC. Amino acid sequence: CASSETTYYEQYF.

This clonotype was observed a few times. The chain couples TRBV7-9 to TRBJ1-6; 8 bases are a match to TRBD1. This CDR3 region has 15 residues. CDR1 SEHNR and CDR2 FQNEAQ come from the germline V gene (reference sequence). Losses at the gene ends were 4 bases for V and 9 bases for J; bases not matched to a gene: 8. The chain's CDR3 is CASSSFEGQVSPLHF. DNA of the CDR3: TGTGCCAGCAGCTCATTCGAGGGACAGGTTTCACCCCTCCACTTT.

This clonotype was observed a handful of times. The rearrangement joins TRBV5-1 to TRBJ2-7; no firm D call. Per germline, CDR1 SGHRS and CDR2 YFSETQ. V was clipped by 1 base and J by 7 bases, with 18 bases between them. The CDR3 extends over 15 amino acids. This chain's CDR3 is CASSLSVGPLGEQYF. CDR3 sequence (DNA): TGCGCCAGCAGCTTGTCTGTCGGCCCCTTGGGTGAGCAGTACTTC.

This clonotype was found a few times. The V and J genes are TRBV7-2 and TRBJ1-2; TRBD1 aligns across 7 bases. The CDR3 spans 13 residues. Germline V gives CDR1 SGHTA, CDR2 FQGNSA. The J segment lost 7 bases and the V segment lost 5 bases, leaving 7 bases of the junction unmatched. The CDR3 DNA reads TGTGCCAGCAGCGGAAACAGGGGTGGTGGCTACACCTTC. Translating gives CASSGNRGGGYTF.

This rearrangement joins TRBV5-6 to TRBJ1-2; a possible D gene is TRBD1 (6 bases). The V end lost 7 bases, the J end lost 4 bases, and 23 bases lay between the germline ends. CDR1 is SGHDT and CDR2 is YYEEEE in the germline V gene. CDR3 length: 16 amino acids. CDR3 amino acids: CASQPQGSPSVYGYTF. The CDR3 coding sequence is TGTGCCAGCCAACCCCAGGGGTCGCCCTCTGTCTATGGCTACACCTTC.